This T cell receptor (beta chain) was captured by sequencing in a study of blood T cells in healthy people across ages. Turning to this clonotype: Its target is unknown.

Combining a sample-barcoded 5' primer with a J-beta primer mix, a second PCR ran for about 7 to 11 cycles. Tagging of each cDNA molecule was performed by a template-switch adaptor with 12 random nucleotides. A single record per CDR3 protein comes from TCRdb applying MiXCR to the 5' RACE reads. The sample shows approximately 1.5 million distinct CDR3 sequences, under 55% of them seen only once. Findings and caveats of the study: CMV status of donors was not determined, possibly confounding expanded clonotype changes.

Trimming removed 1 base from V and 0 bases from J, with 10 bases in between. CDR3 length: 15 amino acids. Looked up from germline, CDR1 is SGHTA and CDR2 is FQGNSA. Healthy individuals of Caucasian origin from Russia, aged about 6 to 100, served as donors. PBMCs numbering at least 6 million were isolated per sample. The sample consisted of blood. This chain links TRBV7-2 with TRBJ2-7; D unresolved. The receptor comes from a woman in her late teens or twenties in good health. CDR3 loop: CASSLGSLSSYEQYF. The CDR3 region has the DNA TGTGCCAGCAGCTTAGGTAGCCTGAGCTCCTACGAGCAGTACTTC.